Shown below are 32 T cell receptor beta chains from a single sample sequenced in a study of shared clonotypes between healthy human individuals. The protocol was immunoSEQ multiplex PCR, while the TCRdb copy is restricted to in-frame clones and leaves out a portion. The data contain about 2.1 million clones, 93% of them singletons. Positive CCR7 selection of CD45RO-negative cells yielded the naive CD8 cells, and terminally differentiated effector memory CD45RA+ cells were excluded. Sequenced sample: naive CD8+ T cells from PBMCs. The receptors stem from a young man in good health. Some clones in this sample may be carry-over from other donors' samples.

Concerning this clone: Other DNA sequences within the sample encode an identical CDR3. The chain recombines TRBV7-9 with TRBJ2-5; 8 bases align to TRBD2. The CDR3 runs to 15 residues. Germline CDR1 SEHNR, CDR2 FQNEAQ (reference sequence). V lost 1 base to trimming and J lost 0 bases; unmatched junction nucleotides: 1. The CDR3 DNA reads TGTGCCAGCAGCTTAGTAGCGGGATACCAAGAGACCCAGTACTTC. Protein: CASSLVAGYQETQYF.

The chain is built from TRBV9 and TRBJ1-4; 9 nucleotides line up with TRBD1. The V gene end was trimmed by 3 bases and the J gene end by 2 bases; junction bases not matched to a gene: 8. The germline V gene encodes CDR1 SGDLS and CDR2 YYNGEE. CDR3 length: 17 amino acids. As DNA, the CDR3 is TGTGCCAGCAGCGCCCAACAGGGGGCGATGACTAATGAAAAACTGTTTTTT. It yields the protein CASSAQQGAMTNEKLFF. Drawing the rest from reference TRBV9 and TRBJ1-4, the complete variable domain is DSGVTQTPKHLITATGQRVTLRCSPRSGDLSVYWYQQSLDQGLQFLIQYYNGEERAKGNILERFSAQQFPDLHSELNLSSLELGDSALYFCASSAQQGAMTNEKLFFGSGTQLSVL.

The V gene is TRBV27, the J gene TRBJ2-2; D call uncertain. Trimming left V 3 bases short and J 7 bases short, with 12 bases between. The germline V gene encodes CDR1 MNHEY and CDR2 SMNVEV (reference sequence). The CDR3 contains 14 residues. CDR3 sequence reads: CASSLEVWDGELFF. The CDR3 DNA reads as TGTGCCAGCAGTTTGGAAGTATGGGACGGGGAGCTGTTTTTT.

The CDR3 bases are TGTGCCAGCAGCGTTAATCTCCAGGTAGTAGACAACACCGGGGAGCTGTTTTTT. Encoded protein: CASSVNLQVVDNTGELFF. V and J are TRBV9 and TRBJ2-2; D call uncertain. V was shortened by 2 bases and J by 2 bases, with 19 bases between the two germline ends. The germline V gene encodes CDR1 SGDLS and CDR2 YYNGEE. CDR3 length equals 18 residues.

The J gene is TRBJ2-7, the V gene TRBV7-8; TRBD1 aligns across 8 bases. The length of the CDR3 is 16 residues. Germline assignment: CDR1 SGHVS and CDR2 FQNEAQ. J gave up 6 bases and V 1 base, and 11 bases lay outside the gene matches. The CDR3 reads CASSLGFATGVGEQYF. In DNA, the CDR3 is TGTGCCAGCAGCTTAGGATTCGCGACAGGGGTGGGCGAGCAGTACTTC.

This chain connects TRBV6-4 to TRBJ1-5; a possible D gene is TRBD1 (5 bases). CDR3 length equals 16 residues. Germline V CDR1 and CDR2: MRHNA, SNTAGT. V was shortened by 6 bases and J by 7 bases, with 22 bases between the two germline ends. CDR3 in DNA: TGTGCCAGCAGGGTAGGCGGTACAGGAGCACGACAGCCCCAGCATTTT. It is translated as CASRVGGTGARQPQHF.

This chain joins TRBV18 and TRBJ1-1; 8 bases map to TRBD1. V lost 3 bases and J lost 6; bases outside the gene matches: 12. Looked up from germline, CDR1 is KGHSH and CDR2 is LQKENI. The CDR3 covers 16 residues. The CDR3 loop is CASSPGVSRGHSEAFF. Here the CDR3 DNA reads TGTGCCAGCTCACCGGGTGTAAGCAGGGGGCATTCTGAAGCTTTCTTT.

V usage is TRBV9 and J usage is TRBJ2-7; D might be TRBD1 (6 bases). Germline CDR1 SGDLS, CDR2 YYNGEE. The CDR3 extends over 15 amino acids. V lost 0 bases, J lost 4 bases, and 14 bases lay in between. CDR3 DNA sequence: TGTGCCAGCAGCGTAGGGACAGACCCCCCTTACGAGCAGTACTTC. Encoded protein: CASSVGTDPPYEQYF.

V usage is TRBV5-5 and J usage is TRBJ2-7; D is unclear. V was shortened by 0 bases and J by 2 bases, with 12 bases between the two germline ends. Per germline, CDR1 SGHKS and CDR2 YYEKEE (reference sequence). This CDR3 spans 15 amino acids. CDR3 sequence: CASSLVSGPTYEQYF. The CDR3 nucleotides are TGTGCCAGCAGCTTGGTTTCTGGGCCCACCTACGAGCAGTACTTC.

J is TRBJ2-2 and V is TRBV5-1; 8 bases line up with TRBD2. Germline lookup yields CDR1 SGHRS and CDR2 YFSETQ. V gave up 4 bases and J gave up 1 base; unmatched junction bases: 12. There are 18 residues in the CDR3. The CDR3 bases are TGCGCCAGCAGCCAATACCCTCTTAGCGGGATGAACACCGGGGAGCTGTTTTTT. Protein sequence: CASSQYPLSGMNTGELFF.

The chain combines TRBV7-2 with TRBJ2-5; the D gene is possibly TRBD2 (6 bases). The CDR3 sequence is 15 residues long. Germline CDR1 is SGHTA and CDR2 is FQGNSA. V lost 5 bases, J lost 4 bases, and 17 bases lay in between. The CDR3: CASSPRRGDLETQYF. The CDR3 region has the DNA TGTGCCAGCAGCCCCCGACGCGGGGACCTAGAGACCCAGTACTTC.

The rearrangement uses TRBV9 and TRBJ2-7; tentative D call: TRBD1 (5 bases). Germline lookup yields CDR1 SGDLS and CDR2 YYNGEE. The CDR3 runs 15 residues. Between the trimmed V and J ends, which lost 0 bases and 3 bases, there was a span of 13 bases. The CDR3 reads CASSVASGFVYEQYF. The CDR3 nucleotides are TGTGCCAGCAGCGTAGCTTCAGGGTTCGTCTACGAGCAGTACTTC. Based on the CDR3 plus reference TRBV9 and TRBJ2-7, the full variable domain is DSGVTQTPKHLITATGQRVTLRCSPRSGDLSVYWYQQSLDQGLQFLIQYYNGEERAKGNILERFSAQQFPDLHSELNLSSLELGDSALYFCASSVASGFVYEQYFGPGTRLTVT.

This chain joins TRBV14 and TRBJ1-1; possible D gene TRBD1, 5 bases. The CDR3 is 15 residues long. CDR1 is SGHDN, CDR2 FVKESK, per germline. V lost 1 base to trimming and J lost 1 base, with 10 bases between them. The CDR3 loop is CASSQAGLQNTEAFF. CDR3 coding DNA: TGTGCCAGCAGCCAAGCGGGACTCCAGAACACTGAAGCTTTCTTT.

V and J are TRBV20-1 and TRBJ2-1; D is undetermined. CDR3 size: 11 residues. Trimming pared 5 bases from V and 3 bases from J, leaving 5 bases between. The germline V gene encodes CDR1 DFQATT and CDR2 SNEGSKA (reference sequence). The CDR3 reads CSAPGYNEQFF. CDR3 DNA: TGCAGTGCTCCGGGCTACAATGAGCAGTTCTTC.

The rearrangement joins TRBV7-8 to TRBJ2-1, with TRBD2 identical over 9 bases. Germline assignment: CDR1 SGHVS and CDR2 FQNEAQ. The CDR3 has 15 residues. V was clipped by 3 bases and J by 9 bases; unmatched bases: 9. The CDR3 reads CASSLPASGKVEQFF. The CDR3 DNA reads TGTGCCAGCAGCTTGCCTGCTAGCGGGAAAGTTGAGCAGTTCTTC.

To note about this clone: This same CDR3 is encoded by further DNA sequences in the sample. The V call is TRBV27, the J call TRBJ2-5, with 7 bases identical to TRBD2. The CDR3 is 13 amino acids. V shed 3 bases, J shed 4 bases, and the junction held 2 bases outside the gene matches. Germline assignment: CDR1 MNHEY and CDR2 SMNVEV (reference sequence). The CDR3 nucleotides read TGTGCCAGCAGTTTGTGGGGGGGAGAGACCCAGTACTTC. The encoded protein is CASSLWGGETQYF.

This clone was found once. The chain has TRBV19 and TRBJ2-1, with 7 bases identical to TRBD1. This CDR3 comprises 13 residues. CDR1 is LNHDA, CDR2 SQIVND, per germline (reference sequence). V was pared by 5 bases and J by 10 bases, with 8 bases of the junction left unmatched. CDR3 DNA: TGTGCCAGTAGTCACAGGGGAGCCAACGAGCAGTTCTTC. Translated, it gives CASSHRGANEQFF.

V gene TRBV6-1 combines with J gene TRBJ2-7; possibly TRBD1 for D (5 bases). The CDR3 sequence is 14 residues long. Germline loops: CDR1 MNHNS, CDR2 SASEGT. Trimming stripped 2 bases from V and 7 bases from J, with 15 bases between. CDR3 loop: CASSEFMGRWEQYF. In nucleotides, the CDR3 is TGTGCCAGCAGTGAATTTATGGGGCGATGGGAGCAGTACTTC.

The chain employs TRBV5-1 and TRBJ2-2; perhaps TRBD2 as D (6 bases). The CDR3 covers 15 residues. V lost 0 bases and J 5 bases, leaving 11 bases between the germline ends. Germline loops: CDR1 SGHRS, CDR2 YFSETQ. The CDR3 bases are TGCGCCAGCAGCTTGGCCGGGGGTTCGACCGGGGAGCTGTTTTTT. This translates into CASSLAGGSTGELFF.

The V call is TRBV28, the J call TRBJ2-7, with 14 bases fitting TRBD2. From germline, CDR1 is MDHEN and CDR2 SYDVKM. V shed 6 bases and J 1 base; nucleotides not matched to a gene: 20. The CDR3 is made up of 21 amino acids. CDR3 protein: CASSPPSLGLAGGSGSYEQYF. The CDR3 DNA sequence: TGTGCCAGCAGCCCCCCCTCCCTAGGACTAGCGGGAGGATCGGGTTCCTACGAGCAGTACTTC.

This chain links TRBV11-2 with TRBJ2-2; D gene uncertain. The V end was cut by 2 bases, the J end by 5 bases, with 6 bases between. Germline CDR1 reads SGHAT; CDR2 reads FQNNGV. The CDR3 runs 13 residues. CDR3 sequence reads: CASSLRRTGELFF. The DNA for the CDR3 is TGTGCCAGCAGCTTACGGCGAACCGGGGAGCTGTTTTTT.

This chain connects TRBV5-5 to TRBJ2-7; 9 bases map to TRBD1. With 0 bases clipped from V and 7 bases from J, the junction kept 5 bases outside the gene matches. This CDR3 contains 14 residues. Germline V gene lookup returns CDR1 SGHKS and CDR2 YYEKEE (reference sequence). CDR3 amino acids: CASSLGQGVGEQYF. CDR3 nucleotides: TGTGCCAGCAGCTTGGGACAGGGGGTGGGAGAGCAGTACTTC.

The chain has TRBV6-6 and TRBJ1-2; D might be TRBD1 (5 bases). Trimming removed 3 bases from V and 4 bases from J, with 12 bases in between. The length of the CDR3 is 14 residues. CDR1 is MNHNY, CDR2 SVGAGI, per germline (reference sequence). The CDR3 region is CASSYRGKPYGYTF. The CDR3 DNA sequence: TGTGCCAGCAGTTATAGGGGAAAACCCTATGGCTACACCTTC.

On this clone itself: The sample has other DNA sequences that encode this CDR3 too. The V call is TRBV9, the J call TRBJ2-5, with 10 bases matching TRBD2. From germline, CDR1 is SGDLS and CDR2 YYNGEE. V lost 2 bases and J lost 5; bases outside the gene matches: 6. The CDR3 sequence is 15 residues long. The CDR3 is CASSVGLAGVETQYF. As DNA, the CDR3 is TGTGCCAGCAGCGTGGGGCTAGCGGGAGTGGAGACCCAGTACTTC.

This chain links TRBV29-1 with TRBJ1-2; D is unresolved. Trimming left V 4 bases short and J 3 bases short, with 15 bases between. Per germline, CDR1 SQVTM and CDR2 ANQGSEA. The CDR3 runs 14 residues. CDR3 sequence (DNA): TGCAGCGTTGCGCCTTCTCGGCGGGACTATGGCTACACCTTC. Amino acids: CSVAPSRRDYGYTF.

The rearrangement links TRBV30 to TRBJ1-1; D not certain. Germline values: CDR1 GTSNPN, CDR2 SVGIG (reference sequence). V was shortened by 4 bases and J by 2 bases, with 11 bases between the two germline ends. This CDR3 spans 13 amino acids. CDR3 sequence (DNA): TGTGCCTGGAATCACGGGGTTAACACTGAAGCTTTCTTT. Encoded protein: CAWNHGVNTEAFF.

As DNA, the CDR3 is TGTGCCAGCAGCCTAGGTGCCCCCCTGGGGTACGAGCAGTACTTC. Translated, it gives CASSLGAPLGYEQYF. The chain links TRBV27 to TRBJ2-7; D gene ambiguous. The CDR3 contains 15 residues. V was trimmed by 6 bases and J by 4 bases, leaving 19 bases between them. Per the germline V gene, CDR1 is MNHEY and CDR2 is SMNVEV (reference sequence).

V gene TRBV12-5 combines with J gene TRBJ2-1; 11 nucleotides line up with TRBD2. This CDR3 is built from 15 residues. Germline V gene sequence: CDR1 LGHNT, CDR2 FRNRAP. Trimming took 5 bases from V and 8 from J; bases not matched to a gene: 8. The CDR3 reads CASGPPSGRQDEQFF. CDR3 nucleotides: TGTGCTAGTGGTCCGCCTAGCGGGAGGCAAGATGAGCAGTTCTTC.

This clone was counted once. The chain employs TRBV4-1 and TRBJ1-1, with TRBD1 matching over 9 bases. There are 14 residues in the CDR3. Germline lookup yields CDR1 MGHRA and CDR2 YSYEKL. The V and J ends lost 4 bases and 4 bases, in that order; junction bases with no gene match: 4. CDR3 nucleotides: TGCGCCAGCAGCCCGCACAGGGGGCCCACTGAAGCTTTCTTT. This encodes CASSPHRGPTEAFF.

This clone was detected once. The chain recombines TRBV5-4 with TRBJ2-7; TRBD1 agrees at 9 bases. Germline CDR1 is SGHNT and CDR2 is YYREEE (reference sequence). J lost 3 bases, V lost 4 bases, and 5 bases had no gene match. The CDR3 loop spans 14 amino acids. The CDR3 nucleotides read TGTGCCAGCAGCATTGGGACAGGGATCTACGAGCAGTACTTC. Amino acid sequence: CASSIGTGIYEQYF. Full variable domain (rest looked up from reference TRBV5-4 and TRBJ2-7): ETGVTQSPTHLIKTRGQQVTLRCSSQSGHNTVSWYQQALGQGPQFIFQYYREEENGRGNFPPRFSGLQFPNYSSELNVNALELDDSALYLCASSIGTGIYEQYFGPGTRLTVT.

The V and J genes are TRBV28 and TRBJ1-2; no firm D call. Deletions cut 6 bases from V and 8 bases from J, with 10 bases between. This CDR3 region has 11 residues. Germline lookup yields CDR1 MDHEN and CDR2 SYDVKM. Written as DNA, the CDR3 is TGTGCCAGCAGGAAAAGTGTGGGCTACACCTTC. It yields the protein CASRKSVGYTF.

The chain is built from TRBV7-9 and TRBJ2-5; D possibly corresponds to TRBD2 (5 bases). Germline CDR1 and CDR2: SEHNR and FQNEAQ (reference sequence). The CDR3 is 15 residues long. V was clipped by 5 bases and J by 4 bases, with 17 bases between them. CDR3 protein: CASSGRYGDGETQYF. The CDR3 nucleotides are TGTGCCAGCAGCGGGAGATACGGAGACGGAGAGACCCAGTACTTC.